One sample yielded the 25 T cell receptor beta chains listed below, sequenced in a study of shared clonotypes between healthy human individuals. Assay: immunoSEQ multiplex PCR; the TCRdb copy retains only in-frame clones and omits some. Of around 1.4 million clones in the sample, 97% to 99% are singletons; the top ten hold about 0.34%. The sample consisted of naive CD4+ T cells sorted from blood. Subset denoted: CD45RA+ positively selected. The receptors were gathered from a man aged 25 to 45 in good health.

This chain links TRBV5-4 with TRBJ2-3; TRBD2 matches 8 bases. Looked up from germline, CDR1 is SGHNT and CDR2 is YYREEE (reference sequence). The CDR3 runs 16 residues. The trim removed 3 bases at V and 2 bases at J, leaving 8 bases unmatched. The CDR3 sequence is CASSSNSGSVTDTQYF. The CDR3 nucleotides are TGTGCCAGCAGCTCGAACAGCGGGAGCGTCACAGATACGCAGTATTTT.

This chain joins TRBV5-1 and TRBJ2-2; 9 positions match TRBD2. The CDR3 is made up of 19 amino acids. After removal of 4 bases from V and 0 bases from J, the junction contained 13 bases not matched to a gene. Germline values: CDR1 SGHRS, CDR2 YFSETQ. CDR3 residues: CASSLSLAGRAANTGELFF. The DNA of the CDR3 is TGCGCCAGCAGCCTGTCGCTAGCGGGACGAGCCGCGAACACCGGGGAGCTGTTTTTT.

With respect to this clone: Other DNA sequences in the sample encode the same CDR3. This rearrangement joins TRBV28 to TRBJ2-7; D is ambiguous. The CDR3 consists of 12 residues. CDR1 is MDHEN and CDR2 is SYDVKM in the germline V gene. The V end was cut by 5 bases, the J end by 4 bases, with 9 bases between. The CDR3 is CASSLPRYEQYF. The CDR3 DNA follows: TGTGCCAGCAGTCTGCCCAGATACGAGCAGTACTTC.

As regards this clone: Other DNA sequences in the sample encode the same CDR3. This sequence joins TRBV7-9 and TRBJ2-1, with D possibly matching TRBD2 (5 bases). Germline V gene sequence: CDR1 SEHNR, CDR2 FQNEAQ (reference sequence). This CDR3 spans 14 amino acids. V was pared by 5 bases and J by 3 bases, with 11 bases between. CDR3 bases: TGTGCCAGCAGCCTCTCTGGGAGCTACAATGAGCAGTTCTTC. Its translation is CASSLSGSYNEQFF.

This chain joins TRBV15 and TRBJ2-5; D gene ambiguous. This CDR3 has 16 amino acids. CDR1 and CDR2 from the germline V gene are LNHNV and YYDKDF (reference sequence). The V end was cut by 0 bases, the J end by 1 base, with 12 bases between. The CDR3 sequence is CATSRDGNPPQETQYF. The CDR3, as DNA: TGTGCCACCAGCAGAGATGGGAACCCACCCCAAGAGACCCAGTACTTC.

A word on this clone: The same CDR3 arises from other DNA sequences in this sample as well. The chain recombines TRBV10-3 with TRBJ2-7, with a weak D call TRBD2 (6 bases). CDR1 and CDR2 from the germline V gene are ENHRY and SYGVKD. Trimming removed 8 bases at V and 3 bases at J, with 11 bases between. The length of the CDR3 is 12 residues. The CDR3 protein is CAIAQGGYEQYF. The DNA of the CDR3 is TGTGCCATCGCCCAGGGAGGCTACGAGCAGTACTTC.

The chain is built from TRBV6-5 and TRBJ2-1, with 8 bases lining up with TRBD1. Trimming at V came to 4 bases and at J to 10 bases, leaving 9 bases not matched to a gene. Germline loops: CDR1 MNHEY, CDR2 SVGAGI. The CDR3 runs to 14 residues. CDR3 region: CASSFETRGHEQFF. CDR3 sequence (DNA): TGTGCCAGCAGTTTCGAAACCAGGGGGCACGAGCAGTTCTTC.

This chain links TRBV5-4 with TRBJ1-2; perhaps TRBD1 as D (6 bases). CDR1 is SGHNT and CDR2 is YYREEE in the germline V gene (reference sequence). The CDR3 contains 15 residues. V lost 0 bases, J lost 3 bases, and 12 bases lay in between. The CDR3 region is CASSLGNREDYGYTF. The CDR3 coding sequence is TGTGCCAGCAGCTTGGGTAACAGGGAGGACTATGGCTACACCTTC.

CDR3 residues: CASSRTSGGPYNEQFF. The DNA for the CDR3 is TGTGCCAGCAGCCGTACTAGCGGGGGACCCTACAATGAGCAGTTCTTC. The chain employs TRBV7-6 and TRBJ2-1, with 11 bases that match TRBD2. The CDR3 is made up of 16 amino acids. Trimming cost V 5 bases and J 2 bases; bases outside gene matches: 5. In germline, CDR1 is SGHVS, CDR2 FNYEAQ. Using reference TRBV7-6 and TRBJ2-1 for the parts outside the CDR3, the full variable domain is GAGVSQSPRYKVTKRGQDVALRCDPISGHVSLYWYRQALGQGPEFLTYFNYEAQQDKSGLPNDRFSAERPEGSISTLTIQRTEQRDSAMYRCASSRTSGGPYNEQFFGPGTRLTVL.

This sequence joins TRBV9 and TRBJ2-6; D possibly corresponds to TRBD2 (6 bases). Germline values: CDR1 SGDLS, CDR2 YYNGEE. V was clipped by 3 bases and J by 3 bases, with 10 bases between them. The CDR3 has 15 residues. CDR3 sequence (DNA): TGTGCCAGCAGCGCCGGAGGGGTTGGGGCCAACGTCCTGACTTTC. It translates to CASSAGGVGANVLTF. The variable domain in full, completed from reference TRBV9 and TRBJ2-6, reads DSGVTQTPKHLITATGQRVTLRCSPRSGDLSVYWYQQSLDQGLQFLIQYYNGEERAKGNILERFSAQQFPDLHSELNLSSLELGDSALYFCASSAGGVGANVLTFGAGSRLTVL.

The V gene is TRBV12-5, the J gene TRBJ1-2, with TRBD1 as a possible D gene (6 bases). V was shortened by 1 base and J by 2 bases, with 8 bases between the two germline ends. The CDR3 is 14 amino acids. From germline, CDR1 is LGHNT and CDR2 FRNRAP. As DNA, the CDR3 is TGTGCTAGTGGTTTGGAAGGGGGGAACTATGGCTACACCTTC. Translated, it gives CASGLEGGNYGYTF.

V usage is TRBV7-2 and J usage is TRBJ2-1; D not resolved. The V and J ends lost 4 bases and 7 bases respectively, with 17 bases between them. The length of the CDR3 is 15 residues. The V gene's germline CDR1 is SGHTA and CDR2 FQGNSA. The CDR3 is CASSSDDILGNEQFF. CDR3 sequence (DNA): TGTGCCAGCAGCTCGGATGACATTTTGGGGAATGAGCAGTTCTTC.

This clone was observed once. The chain has TRBV19 and TRBJ1-5; 8 bases map to TRBD1. The CDR3 length is 16 residues. The V gene's germline CDR1 is LNHDA and CDR2 SQIVND (reference sequence). The junction had 13 bases not matched to a gene; V was cut back by 6 bases and J by 6 bases. CDR3: CASRPVGGTGGQPQHF. The CDR3 DNA reads TGTGCCAGTAGGCCTGTGGGGGGGACAGGAGGTCAGCCCCAGCATTTT.

The CDR3 nucleotides are TGTGCCAGCAGCGCCCAAAGGGAGGTTTGGTCACTTGGCTACACCTTC. This translates into CASSAQREVWSLGYTF. The chain combines TRBV9 with TRBJ1-2; D is uncertain. Trimming shortened V by 3 bases and J by 7 bases, and 22 bases separated the two germline ends. This CDR3 contains 16 residues. CDR1 and CDR2 (germline): SGDLS, YYNGEE.

The rearrangement joins TRBV18 to TRBJ1-4; weak D call: TRBD1 (6 bases). The CDR3 has 13 residues. V was clipped by 5 bases and J by 10 bases, with 14 bases between them. CDR1 and CDR2 (germline): KGHSH, LQKENI. CDR3 residues: CASSSDRYRKLFF. CDR3 bases: TGTGCCAGCTCAAGCGACAGGTATCGAAAACTGTTTTTT.

V usage is TRBV5-1 and J usage is TRBJ2-2, with 7 bases fitting TRBD2. Germline V gene sequence: CDR1 SGHRS, CDR2 YFSETQ. J was trimmed by 4 bases and V by 4 bases; bases with no gene match: 7. The CDR3 loop spans 15 amino acids. The CDR3 bases are TGCGCCAGCAGCGAGACTAGCTATCGCACCGGGGAGCTGTTTTTT. Encoded protein: CASSETSYRTGELFF.

The V gene is TRBV10-3, the J gene TRBJ2-5, with a possible D match to TRBD1 (5 bases). There are 13 residues in the CDR3. The germline V gene has CDR1 ENHRY and CDR2 SYGVKD. V was trimmed by 4 bases and J by 2 bases, leaving 8 bases between them. As DNA, the CDR3 is TGTGCCATCAGTGTGCGGACACAAGAGACCCAGTACTTC. This encodes CAISVRTQETQYF.

V is TRBV7-2 and J is TRBJ2-5; D gene uncertain. Looked up from germline, CDR1 is SGHTA and CDR2 is FQGNSA. V was cut by 5 bases and J by 7 bases, with 20 bases left in between. The CDR3 spans 15 residues. The CDR3 coding sequence is TGTGCCAGCAGCCCGACCCCTCAAGGACGGCGGACCCAGTACTTC. Translation: CASSPTPQGRRTQYF.

About this clone: Other nucleotide sequences in the sample specify the same CDR3. The rearrangement uses TRBV28 and TRBJ2-1; D unclear. There are 11 residues in the CDR3. Germline V CDR1 and CDR2: MDHEN, SYDVKM. V was cut by 3 bases and J by 7 bases, with 4 bases left in between. The CDR3 bases are TGTGCCAGCAGTTTTTTTAATGAGCAGTTCTTC. It is translated as CASSFFNEQFF. The whole variable domain, filled in from reference TRBV28 and TRBJ2-1, reads DVKVTQSSRYLVKRTGEKVFLECVQDMDHENMFWYRQDPGLGLRLIYFSYDVKMKEKGDIPEGYSVSREKKERFSLILESASTNQTSMYLCASSFFNEQFFGPGTRLTVL.

The chain is built from TRBV10-3 and TRBJ2-5; D perhaps matches TRBD1 (5 bases). The CDR3 runs 14 residues. Germline CDR1 reads ENHRY; CDR2 reads SYGVKD. V was trimmed by 0 bases and J by 2 bases, leaving 7 bases between them. The CDR3 bases are TGTGCCATCAGTGAGTCGCAGGGACAAGAGACCCAGTACTTC. Translating gives CAISESQGQETQYF.

As DNA, the CDR3 is TGTGCCAGCAGGGGGACAAGAGCTAACTATGGCTACACCTTC. Protein sequence: CASRGTRANYGYTF. This rearrangement joins TRBV28 to TRBJ1-2, with D possibly TRBD1 on 6 matching bases. Trimming stripped 6 bases from V and 0 bases from J, with 11 bases between. CDR3 size: 14 residues. Looked up from germline, CDR1 is MDHEN and CDR2 is SYDVKM.

The rearrangement links TRBV19 to TRBJ2-1; 7 nucleotides line up with TRBD2. Germline trimming cut 3 bases from V and 1 base from J; bases unmatched to any gene: 9. The V gene's germline CDR1 is LNHDA and CDR2 SQIVND (reference sequence). The length of the CDR3 is 17 residues. Here the CDR3 reads CASSMGVGGKSYNEQFF. CDR3 nucleotides: TGTGCCAGTAGTATGGGAGTGGGAGGGAAATCCTACAATGAGCAGTTCTTC.

The chain links TRBV6-1 to TRBJ1-2; 9 bases match TRBD1. This CDR3 has 14 amino acids. V shed 6 bases and J 8 bases; nucleotides not matched to a gene: 10. The V gene's germline CDR1 is MNHNS and CDR2 SASEGT. The CDR3 loop reads CASSRDRVARGYTF. The CDR3 nucleotides read TGTGCCAGCAGCCGGGACAGGGTGGCGCGGGGCTACACCTTC.

The V and J genes are TRBV7-3 and TRBJ1-5; unclear D gene. Germline V gene data show CDR1 as SGHTA and CDR2 as FQGTGA. This CDR3 has 13 residues. The V end was cut by 5 bases, the J end by 3 bases, with 8 bases between. CDR3 protein: CASSPRNNQPQHF. The CDR3 DNA sequence: TGTGCCAGCAGCCCGAGAAACAATCAGCCCCAGCATTTT.

The chain has TRBV5-1 and TRBJ2-7, with D perhaps matching TRBD1 or TRBD2 (6 bases each). The germline CDR1 and CDR2 sequences are SGHRS and YFSETQ. This CDR3 is 16 amino acids long. Trimming took off 0 bases at V and 7 bases at J, with 20 bases between the two ends. CDR3 residues: CASSLAGGPQAEEQYF. In DNA, the CDR3 is TGCGCCAGCAGCTTGGCCGGGGGCCCACAAGCGGAGGAGCAGTACTTC.